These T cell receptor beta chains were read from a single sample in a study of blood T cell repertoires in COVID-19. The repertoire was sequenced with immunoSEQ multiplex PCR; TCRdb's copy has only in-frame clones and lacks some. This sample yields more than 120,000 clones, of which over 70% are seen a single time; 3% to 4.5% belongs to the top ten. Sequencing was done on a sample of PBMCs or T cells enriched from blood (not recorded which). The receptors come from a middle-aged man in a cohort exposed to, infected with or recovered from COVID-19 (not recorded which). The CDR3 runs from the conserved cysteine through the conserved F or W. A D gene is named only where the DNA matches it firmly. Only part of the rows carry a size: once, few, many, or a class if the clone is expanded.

CDR3 DNA: TGTGCCAGTAGTCTGACAGGGGGGATTGGAGAGACCCAGTACTTC; CDR3 protein: CASSLTGGIGETQYF; clone size: .; D gene: TRBD1; CDR3 length: 15; V gene: TRBV19; J gene: TRBJ2-5
CDR3 DNA: TGTGCCAGCAGCCGCGGAACAGGGGGACGCGAGCAGTACTTC; CDR3 protein: CASSRGTGGREQYF; clone size: .; D gene: TRBD1; CDR3 length: 14; V gene: TRBV5-4; J gene: TRBJ2-7
CDR3 DNA: TGTGCCAGCAGCGTAGGCGGAGGGGCAGATACGCAGTATTTT; CDR3 protein: CASSVGGGADTQYF; clone size: .; D gene: .; CDR3 length: 14; V gene: TRBV9; J gene: TRBJ2-3
CDR3 DNA: TGCGCCAGCAGCTTAGACAGGGGGCTTACCTACGAGCAGTACTTC; CDR3 protein: CASSLDRGLTYEQYF; clone size: .; D gene: TRBD1; CDR3 length: 15; V gene: TRBV10-2; J gene: TRBJ2-7
CDR3 DNA: TGTGCCAGCAGCCACCCCCCAGTTAGCGGGAGGGCCTTTGAGCAGTTCTTC; CDR3 protein: CASSHPPVSGRAFEQFF; clone size: .; D gene: TRBD2; CDR3 length: 17; V gene: TRBV3-1/TRBV3-2; J gene: TRBJ2-1
CDR3 DNA: TGTGCCAGCTCCGGGACTAGCGGGGGGGCAGAGACCCAGTACTTC; CDR3 protein: CASSGTSGGAETQYF; clone size: .; D gene: TRBD2; CDR3 length: 15; V gene: TRBV7-2; J gene: TRBJ2-5
CDR3 DNA: TGTGCCAGCAGCCAAGAGGCCCGGAGGGATTCACCCCTCCACTTT; CDR3 protein: CASSQEARRDSPLHF; clone size: .; D gene: .; CDR3 length: 15; V gene: TRBV4-2; J gene: TRBJ1-6
CDR3 DNA: TGTGCCAGCAGCTTAGCGGGGACATCTGGAAACACCATATATTTT; CDR3 protein: CASSLAGTSGNTIYF; clone size: .; D gene: .; CDR3 length: 15; V gene: TRBV7-2; J gene: TRBJ1-3
CDR3 DNA: TGTGCCAGCAGCTTAGTTACTGGCTACGAGCAGTACTTC; CDR3 protein: CASSLVTGYEQYF; clone size: .; D gene: .; CDR3 length: 13; V gene: TRBV11-1; J gene: TRBJ2-7
CDR3 DNA: TGTGCCAGCAGCACTGACAGGGGGCGAATGGCTTTCTTT; CDR3 protein: CASSTDRGRMAFF; clone size: .; D gene: TRBD1; CDR3 length: 13; V gene: TRBV12-3/TRBV12-4; J gene: TRBJ1-1
CDR3 DNA: TGTGCCAGCAGCTGGGGACTAGCGGGAAGTCCAGATACGCAGTATTTT; CDR3 protein: CASSWGLAGSPDTQYF; clone size: .; D gene: TRBD2; CDR3 length: 16; V gene: TRBV5-6; J gene: TRBJ2-3
CDR3 DNA: TGTGCCAGCTTTCCGGGACTAGCGGGGGGAGGTGAGCAGTTCTTC; CDR3 protein: CASFPGLAGGGEQFF; clone size: .; D gene: TRBD2; CDR3 length: 15; V gene: TRBV28; J gene: TRBJ2-1
CDR3 DNA: TGTGCCAGCAGCTTGGGGGGAGTGGCGCAGTATTTT; CDR3 protein: CASSLGGVAQYF; clone size: .; D gene: .; CDR3 length: 12; V gene: TRBV5-6; J gene: TRBJ2-3
CDR3 DNA: TGTGCCAGCAGCTTATTGAGCGGGGGTAGCTCCTACAATGAGCAGTTCTTC; CDR3 protein: CASSLLSGGSSYNEQFF; clone size: few; D gene: TRBD2; CDR3 length: 17; V gene: TRBV7-2; J gene: TRBJ2-1
CDR3 DNA: TGTGCCAGCAGTCAATACAATGAGCAGTTCTTC; CDR3 protein: CASSQYNEQFF; clone size: .; D gene: .; CDR3 length: 11; V gene: TRBV6-5; J gene: TRBJ2-1
CDR3 DNA: TGTGCCAGCAGCATCCACAGGGGCGAGAGCTCCTACAATGAGCAGTTCTTC; CDR3 protein: CASSIHRGESSYNEQFF; clone size: .; D gene: TRBD1; CDR3 length: 17; V gene: TRBV7-6; J gene: TRBJ2-1
CDR3 DNA: TGTGCCAGTTTAGCGGGAATACCCCGGGAGGATGAGCAGTTCTTC; CDR3 protein: CASLAGIPREDEQFF; clone size: .; D gene: TRBD2; CDR3 length: 15; V gene: TRBV28; J gene: TRBJ2-1
CDR3 DNA: TGTGCCAGCAGCTCGGCGGGACTAGCGGGTGAGGATGAGCAGTTCTTC; CDR3 protein: CASSSAGLAGEDEQFF; clone size: .; D gene: TRBD2; CDR3 length: 16; V gene: TRBV5-6; J gene: TRBJ2-1
CDR3 DNA: TGTGCCAGCAGCCCACGACAGACTCTACGCTATGGCTACACCTTC; CDR3 protein: CASSPRQTLRYGYTF; clone size: .; D gene: .; CDR3 length: 15; V gene: TRBV7-9; J gene: TRBJ1-2